A single sample is the source of the 19 T cell receptor beta chains below, sequenced in a study of T cells in Graves' hyperthyroidism and ophthalmopathy. RNA transcripts yielded amplified TCR beta CDR3 regions. TCR CDR3 regions were first amplified by RT-PCR with HTBI primers. TCRdb passed the multiplex PCR reads through MiXCR, listing each CDR3 protein once. The table records fewer than 900,000 distinct CDR3 sequences, roughly 15% of them present only once. The source material was blood. The source is a man aged 18 to 35 with Graves' hyperthyroidism.

The DNA of the CDR3 is TGCAGTGCGATATCCCCCCGGACTAGTAGGGAGACCCAGTACTTC. Its protein is CSAISPRTSRETQYF. This chain joins TRBV20-1 and TRBJ2-5; TRBD2 aligns across 7 bases. The V segment lost 6 bases and the J segment 5 bases; nucleotides outside the gene matches: 15. The CDR3 sequence is 15 residues long. Germline V gene data show CDR1 as DFQATT and CDR2 as SNEGSKA (reference sequence).

This clonotype was counted many times. The CDR3: CASSPRDRARSPLHF. The DNA for the CDR3 is TGTGCCAGCAGCCCCCGGGACCGCGCTAGGTCACCCCTCCACTTT. The chain uses TRBV2 and TRBJ1-6; D is perhaps TRBD1 (5 bases). From germline, CDR1 is SNHLY and CDR2 FYNNEI. The CDR3 runs 15 residues. The V gene lost 6 bases and the J gene lost 10 bases, with 19 bases spanning the gap.

The sample holds a few counts of this clonotype. Mismatch with germline at one junction end may stem from a read error. This sequence joins TRBV7-9 and TRBJ1-3; perhaps TRBD1 as D (6 bases). The germline gives CDR1 SEHNR, CDR2 FQNEAQ (reference sequence). The length of the CDR3 is 14 residues. CDR3 residues: CASSQTGPGNTIYF. CDR3 sequence (DNA): TGTGCCAGCAGTCAGACAGGTCCTGGAAACACTATATATTTT.

This clonotype was seen a few times. This chain connects TRBV5-1 to TRBJ1-1; 7 nucleotides align to TRBD1. J gave up 4 bases and V 7 bases, and 7 bases lay outside the gene matches. From germline, CDR1 is SGHRS and CDR2 YFSETQ. The CDR3 runs to 13 residues. CDR3 region: CASGPTGSTEAFF. For the CDR3, the DNA is TGCGCCAGCGGTCCGACAGGGAGCACTGAAGCTTTCTTT.

Only a few counts were recorded for this clonotype. The rearrangement uses TRBV5-4 and TRBJ2-1; the D is unclear. V was trimmed by 0 bases and J by 7 bases, leaving 17 bases between them. Germline V gives CDR1 SGHNT, CDR2 YYREEE (reference sequence). The CDR3 loop spans 16 amino acids. The CDR3 here is CASSLGPLGLANEQFF. CDR3 nucleotides: TGTGCCAGCAGCTTGGGCCCCTTGGGCCTTGCGAATGAGCAGTTCTTC.

This clonotype was picked up many times. The chain recombines TRBV13 with TRBJ2-5, with a possible D match to TRBD2 (6 bases). This CDR3 has 15 residues. Trimming shortened V by 4 bases and J by 5 bases, and 17 bases separated the two germline ends. The V gene's germline CDR1 is PRHDT and CDR2 FYEKMQ (reference sequence). CDR3 coding DNA: TGTGCCAGCAGCTCTTCCCCGGTTGGGGGGGAGACCCAGTACTTC. Residues: CASSSSPVGGETQYF.

This clonotype was seen many times. V usage is TRBV28 and J usage is TRBJ2-3, with 8 nucleotides matching TRBD2. The J segment lost 6 bases and the V segment lost 4 bases, leaving 9 bases of the junction unmatched. Germline values: CDR1 MDHEN, CDR2 SYDVKM. The CDR3 spans 15 residues. The CDR3 nucleotides are TGTGCCAGCAGTTCCAACTGGGCGGGAGGTGATACGCAGTATTTT. This codes for CASSSNWAGGDTQYF.

This clonotype was found many times. The chain links TRBV7-9 to TRBJ2-3; 7 bases are shared with TRBD1. Germline-derived CDR1 and CDR2 are SEHNR and FQNEAQ (reference sequence). The CDR3 length is 15 residues. V lost 5 bases to trimming and J lost 4 bases; unmatched junction nucleotides: 9. This CDR3 reads CASSPHRQGADTQYF. The CDR3 DNA reads as TGTGCCAGCAGCCCCCACCGACAGGGAGCAGATACGCAGTATTTT.

Regarding this clonotype: One end of the junction is discordant with germline, which a read error may explain. The J gene is TRBJ1-6, the V gene TRBV12-3 or TRBV12-4, with D maybe TRBD1 (5 bases). This CDR3 has 15 amino acids. CDR3 in amino acids: CASTVIGAYSSPLHF. The CDR3 nucleotides read TGTGCCAGCACTGTTATTGGGGCCTATAGTTCACCCCTCCACTTT.

This clonotype was seen repeatedly, ten times or more. The chain combines TRBV28 with TRBJ2-7; TRBD1 matches at 8 bases. CDR1 and CDR2 from the germline V gene are MDHEN and SYDVKM. Trimming at V came to 7 bases and at J to 4 bases, leaving 6 bases not matched to a gene. CDR3 size: 13 residues. DNA for the CDR3: TGTGCCAGCACTATAGGACAGGGTTACGAGCAGTACTTC. It codes for CASTIGQGYEQYF.

This clonotype has at least ten counts. The rearrangement joins TRBV9 to TRBJ2-3, with D possibly matching TRBD2 (5 bases). Germline lookup yields CDR1 SGDLS and CDR2 YYNGEE. The CDR3 has 12 amino acids. V was pared by 3 bases and J by 5 bases, with 7 bases between. In nucleotides, the CDR3 is TGTGCCAGCAGCGGTGGGAGAGATACGCAGTATTTT. Its protein product is CASSGGRDTQYF. Using reference TRBV9 and TRBJ2-3 for the parts outside the CDR3, the full variable domain is DSGVTQTPKHLITATGQRVTLRCSPRSGDLSVYWYQQSLDQGLQFLIQYYNGEERAKGNILERFSAQQFPDLHSELNLSSLELGDSALYFCASSGGRDTQYFGPGTRLTVL.

This clonotype was recorded at least ten times. This rearrangement joins TRBV30 to TRBJ2-4; TRBD2 might be the D (7 bases). Deletions cut 4 bases from V and 7 bases from J, with 11 bases between. Germline CDR1 is GTSNPN and CDR2 is SVGIG (reference sequence). This CDR3 is 12 amino acids long. The CDR3 is CAWTRGGNIQYF. CDR3 sequence (DNA): TGTGCCTGGACCAGGGGAGGGAACATTCAGTACTTC.

This clonotype was observed a single time. CDR3: CSAQAGVGTDTQYF. The CDR3 DNA follows: TGCAGCGCTCAAGCGGGAGTTGGCACAGATACGCAGTATTTT. The gene calls are TRBV29-1 and TRBJ2-3; TRBD2 matches at 8 bases. The CDR3 has 14 residues. CDR1 is SQVTM, CDR2 ANQGSEA, per germline. The junction had 7 bases not matched to a gene; V was cut back by 7 bases and J by 1 base.

This clonotype came up many times. The chain recombines TRBV10-3 with TRBJ2-7, with 11 bases aligning to TRBD2. The germline gives CDR1 ENHRY, CDR2 SYGVKD. The CDR3 has 15 amino acids. Trimming at V came to 6 bases and at J to 5 bases, leaving 9 bases not matched to a gene. CDR3 protein: CAISPTSGSLNEQYF. The CDR3 bases are TGTGCCATCAGCCCTACTAGCGGGAGTCTGAACGAGCAGTACTTC.

This clonotype was seen a few times. This sequence joins TRBV7-8 and TRBJ2-1; no reliable D call. Per germline, CDR1 SGHVS and CDR2 FQNEAQ. CDR3 size: 17 residues. Trimming took off 4 bases at V and 8 bases at J, with 24 bases between the two ends. As DNA, the CDR3 is TGTGCCAGCAGCTCAGCAAGGGATAGTGGGTCCCACGATGAGCAGTTCTTC. Protein: CASSSARDSGSHDEQFF.

This clonotype was found many times. The chain employs TRBV7-9 and TRBJ2-3; 7 bases align to TRBD2. Germline CDR1 SEHNR, CDR2 FQNEAQ (reference sequence). The V segment lost 5 bases and the J segment 2 bases; nucleotides outside the gene matches: 4. CDR3 length: 14 amino acids. CDR3 sequence: CASSLTSVTDTQYF. The CDR3, as DNA: TGTGCCAGCAGCCTTACTAGCGTCACAGATACGCAGTATTTT.

This clonotype appeared many times. The rearrangement joins TRBV20-1 to TRBJ2-2, with 12 bases matching TRBD2. CDR1 DFQATT and CDR2 SNEGSKA come from the germline V gene (reference sequence). This CDR3 has 14 amino acids. With 1 base clipped from V and 6 bases from J, the junction kept 0 bases outside the gene matches. As DNA, the CDR3 is TGCAGTGCTAGAGCTAGCGGGAGGGCCGGGGAGCTGTTTTTT. Protein product: CSARASGRAGELFF.

Ten or more counts support this clonotype. J is TRBJ2-7 and V is TRBV6-1; 7 bases agree with TRBD1. Germline assignment: CDR1 MNHNS and CDR2 SASEGT. The CDR3 covers 15 residues. V dropped 2 bases and J dropped 3; count of bases not matched to a gene: 7. The CDR3 spells CASSETGTAYYEQYF. The CDR3 bases are TGTGCCAGCAGTGAAACCGGGACAGCTTACTACGAGCAGTACTTC.

This clonotype was counted a few times. The V and J genes are TRBV4-2 and TRBJ1-1, with a tentative D call TRBD1 (6 bases). CDR3 length: 16 amino acids. Trimming cost V 0 bases and J 5 bases, with 16 bases left between them. Germline lookup yields CDR1 LGHNA and CDR2 YNFKEQ. The CDR3 is CASSQENRVFTTEAFF. The DNA of the CDR3 is TGTGCCAGCAGCCAAGAGAACAGGGTATTTACGACTGAAGCTTTCTTT.